This T cell receptor (beta chain) was captured in a study of blood T cell repertoires in COVID-19. Clones were sequenced by immunoSEQ multiplex PCR, and TCRdb holds only the in-frame ones, with some missing. The sample holds roughly 350,000 clones, around nine tenths seen once. The CDR3 contains 16 residues. V gave up 5 bases and J gave up 4 bases; unmatched junction bases: 14. The germline V gene has CDR1 WNHNN and CDR2 SYGVQD (reference sequence). Sequencing was done on a sample of peripheral blood. This rearrangement joins TRBV10-1 to TRBJ2-7; 7 bases map to TRBD1. The TCR sequence derives from a woman aged 70-85 years with COVID-19, enrolled during active disease. DNA of the CDR3: TGCGCCAGCAGTTCCACAGGGGTGATGGGCGCATACGAGCAGTACTTC. The encoded protein is CASSSTGVMGAYEQYF.